Listed here are 26 T cell receptor beta chains from one sample, sequenced in a study of T cell repertoires in cytomegalovirus infection. TCRdb re-analysed the reads in MiXCR, keeping a single row per CDR3 protein. This sample carries 150,000 to 200,000 distinct CDR3 sequences, approximately 14% of them seen once, and the ten largest clones take roughly a quarter. The sample was PBMCs. All receptors come from a human donor in good health (CMV status not recorded). Some clones in this sample may be carry-over from other donors' samples.

This clonotype was counted ten times or more. V is TRBV7-8 and J is TRBJ2-3, with 11 positions matching TRBD2. CDR1 is SGHVS and CDR2 is FQNEAQ in the germline V gene. The junction had 3 bases not matched to a gene; V was cut back by 1 base and J by 3 bases. The CDR3 contains 16 residues. CDR3: CASSLGASGGTDTQYF. CDR3 nucleotides: TGTGCCAGCAGCTTAGGGGCTAGCGGGGGGACAGATACGCAGTATTTT.

This chain connects TRBV29-1 to TRBJ2-1; D is possibly TRBD2 (6 bases). The CDR3 is 17 amino acids. Trimming took 4 bases from V and 0 from J, leaving 19 bases between them. The germline V gene has CDR1 SQVTM and CDR2 ANQGSEA. CDR3 sequence (DNA): TGCAGCGTTGTCGGCCCTTTGGGGGGTAGCTCCTACAATGAGCAGTTCTTC. This translates into CSVVGPLGGSSYNEQFF.

The chain has TRBV7-9 and TRBJ2-7, with unresolved D. Germline CDR1 SEHNR, CDR2 FQNEAQ (reference sequence). The CDR3 runs to 14 residues. The V gene lost 5 bases and the J gene lost 0 bases, with 11 bases spanning the gap. The CDR3 nucleotides read TGTGCCAGCAGCCCCGATTCGGTCTCCTACGAGCAGTACTTC. It is translated as CASSPDSVSYEQYF.

Many counts were recorded for this clonotype. The chain links TRBV12-3 or TRBV12-4 to TRBJ2-1; the match to TRBD2 covers 11 bases. Trimming at V came to 6 bases and at J to 9 bases, leaving 10 bases not matched to a gene. This CDR3 spans 15 amino acids. CDR3 amino acids: CASSPLAGGLGEQFF. The CDR3, as DNA: TGTGCCAGCAGCCCGCTAGCGGGAGGCCTCGGTGAGCAGTTCTTC.

This clonotype has at least ten counts. The V call is TRBV28, the J call TRBJ2-6, with 7 bases that match TRBD1. The CDR3 runs to 18 residues. Germline V gene sequence: CDR1 MDHEN, CDR2 SYDVKM. Unmatched junction bases numbered 6, after V lost 0 bases and J lost 1 base. The CDR3 DNA is TGTGCCAGCAGTTTATGGGACAGGACCTATTCTGGGGCCAACGTCCTGACTTTC. Translation gives CASSLWDRTYSGANVLTF.

J is TRBJ2-1 and V is TRBV29-1, with 7 bases fitting TRBD1. Losses at the gene ends were 7 bases for V and 7 bases for J; bases not matched to a gene: 13. Looked up from germline, CDR1 is SQVTM and CDR2 is ANQGSEA. The CDR3 is 14 residues long. This CDR3 is CSAQGRRGLNEQFF. CDR3 sequence (DNA): TGCAGCGCCCAGGGGCGCAGGGGGTTGAATGAGCAGTTCTTC.

This clonotype was recorded a few times. The chain couples TRBV7-9 to TRBJ2-7; 7 nucleotides match TRBD1. Germline trimming cut 5 bases from V and 3 bases from J; bases unmatched to any gene: 10. CDR3 length equals 15 residues. Germline CDR1 is SEHNR and CDR2 is FQNEAQ (reference sequence). CDR3 DNA sequence: TGTGCCAGCAGCAACCCACAGGGGAAAGGCTACGAGCAGTACTTC. Protein product: CASSNPQGKGYEQYF.

This clonotype was counted between two and nine times. V is TRBV5-1 and J is TRBJ1-6; D remains unclear. V was pared by 2 bases and J by 7 bases, with 10 bases between. The CDR3 sequence is 14 residues long. Germline values: CDR1 SGHRS, CDR2 YFSETQ. Written as DNA, the CDR3 is TGCGCCAGCAGCTTCGACCCGAGGAATTCACCCCTCCACTTT. As protein: CASSFDPRNSPLHF.

This clonotype occurred many times. V and J are TRBV12-3 or TRBV12-4 and TRBJ1-1; D possibly corresponds to TRBD1 (5 bases). V lost 6 bases and J lost 5, with 16 bases in between. The CDR3 has 14 residues. The CDR3 DNA is TGTGCCAGCAGCTCGGGACGGCTCCTTACTGAAGCTTTCTTT. Its protein product is CASSSGRLLTEAFF.

Ten or more counts support this clonotype. This sequence joins TRBV28 and TRBJ1-5, with 8 positions matching TRBD1. V gave up 0 bases and J gave up 0 bases; unmatched junction bases: 1. The germline gives CDR1 MDHEN, CDR2 SYDVKM. This CDR3 spans 16 amino acids. The CDR3 loop is CASSLWDRDSNQPQHF. The DNA of the CDR3 is TGTGCCAGCAGTTTATGGGACAGGGATAGCAATCAGCCCCAGCATTTT.

This clonotype was detected only a few times. The chain employs TRBV3-1 and TRBJ2-4; D remains ambiguous. V was trimmed by 4 bases and J by 1 base, leaving 14 bases between them. The germline V gene encodes CDR1 LGHDT and CDR2 YNNKEL (reference sequence). The CDR3 totals 16 residues. CDR3 in DNA: TGTGCCAGCAGCCCCAGGAGCCCGGCGGCCAAAAACATTCAGTACTTC. Protein product: CASSPRSPAAKNIQYF.

This sequence joins TRBV20-1 and TRBJ1-1; maybe TRBD1 (6 bases). This CDR3 is 15 amino acids long. Germline values: CDR1 DFQATT, CDR2 SNEGSKA (reference sequence). V shed 0 bases and J shed 1 base, with 12 bases lying between them. Here the CDR3 reads CSARDSRGGNTEAFF. The CDR3 nucleotides are TGCAGTGCTAGAGATTCCCGAGGGGGGAACACTGAAGCTTTCTTT.

This clonotype was detected many times. The chain has TRBV12-3 or TRBV12-4 and TRBJ2-7; D is ambiguous. V was clipped by 3 bases and J by 4 bases, with 7 bases between them. This CDR3 is built from 12 residues. The CDR3: CASSFRQYEQYF. The CDR3, as DNA: TGTGCCAGCAGTTTCCGACAATACGAGCAGTACTTC.

In its sample, this clonotype was seen many times. The chain employs TRBV6-2 or TRBV6-3 and TRBJ2-5, with 10 nucleotides matching TRBD2. With V trimmed by 6 bases and J by 2 bases, 12 bases remained unmatched. Looked up from germline, CDR1 is MNHEY and CDR2 is SVGEGT. This CDR3 spans 17 amino acids. Here the CDR3 reads CASRMGILAGSQETQYF. CDR3 nucleotide sequence: TGTGCCAGCAGAATGGGAATACTAGCGGGGTCGCAAGAGACCCAGTACTTC.

In this sample, this clonotype turned up many times. J is TRBJ2-7 and V is TRBV7-2; TRBD2 matches at 8 bases. The CDR3 covers 13 residues. V shed 4 bases, J shed 6 bases, and the junction held 5 bases outside the gene matches. Germline V lookup: CDR1 SGHTA, CDR2 FQGNSA. The DNA for the CDR3 is TGTGCCAGCAGCTCGGGACTAGGTGGCGAGCAGTACTTC. As protein: CASSSGLGGEQYF.

This clonotype was seen at least ten times. This chain connects TRBV18 to TRBJ1-5; D remains ambiguous. CDR3 size: 15 residues. Trimming removed 0 bases from V and 0 bases from J, with 6 bases in between. The germline V gene has CDR1 KGHSH and CDR2 LQKENI. As DNA, the CDR3 is TGTGCCAGCTCACCACCGGACGGTAGCAATCAGCCCCAGCATTTT. This translates into CASSPPDGSNQPQHF.

This clonotype has only a few counts. The chain combines TRBV6-1 with TRBJ2-1; no firm D call. The ends were cut back, 6 bases at V and 8 bases at J, with 11 bases in the middle. Germline assignment: CDR1 MNHNS and CDR2 SASEGT. The CDR3 sequence is 12 residues long. The DNA of the CDR3 is TGTGCCAGCAGGGCCGGTGGCCATGAGCAGTTCTTC. Its translation is CASRAGGHEQFF.

The chain has TRBV19 and TRBJ1-2, with TRBD1 as a possible D gene (5 bases). Germline V gene data show CDR1 as LNHDA and CDR2 as SQIVND (reference sequence). The CDR3 length is 13 residues. V lost 11 bases and J lost 3, with 16 bases in between. The CDR3 spells CASKAGIHYGYTF. Here the CDR3 DNA reads TGTGCCTCAAAAGCAGGGATTCACTATGGCTACACCTTC.

J is TRBJ2-3 and V is TRBV2, with TRBD2 identical over 11 bases. This CDR3 has 14 amino acids. V shed 10 bases and J 2 bases; nucleotides not matched to a gene: 5. Looked up from germline, CDR1 is SNHLY and CDR2 is FYNNEI. CDR3 residues: CATVGLAVTDTQYF. DNA of the CDR3: TGTGCCACCGTGGGACTAGCGGTCACAGATACGCAGTATTTT.

Ten or more counts support this clonotype. The rearrangement uses TRBV7-2 and TRBJ2-6, with 8 bases lining up with TRBD1. The J segment lost 4 bases and the V segment lost 5 bases, leaving 16 bases of the junction unmatched. The CDR3 length is 19 residues. In germline, CDR1 is SGHTA, CDR2 FQGNSA. The CDR3 protein is CASSLMDRAFTEGANVLTF. The CDR3 nucleotides are TGTGCCAGCAGCCTCATGGACAGGGCCTTCACGGAAGGGGCCAACGTCCTGACTTTC.

This clonotype was detected only a few times. The chain employs TRBV28 and TRBJ1-1; no definite D call. V lost 2 bases to trimming and J lost 8 bases, with 12 bases between them. Germline CDR1 MDHEN, CDR2 SYDVKM. The CDR3 runs 13 residues. The CDR3 spells CASSLGGPGEAFF. CDR3 DNA: TGTGCCAGCAGTTTAGGCGGCCCCGGGGAAGCTTTCTTT.

This clonotype was found many times. This chain joins TRBV7-9 and TRBJ2-5; 10 bases fit TRBD1. Germline CDR1 is SEHNR and CDR2 is FQNEAQ (reference sequence). The CDR3 has 15 residues. Trimming removed 5 bases from V and 3 bases from J; junction bases left unmatched: 6. The CDR3 nucleotides read TGTGCCAGCAGCAAAACCGGGACAGGGGAAGAGACCCAGTACTTC. It translates to CASSKTGTGEETQYF.

This clonotype was picked up many times. DNA for the CDR3: TGTGCCAGCAGCTTAGACGCACCCTCGGGCTACACCTTC. This gives the protein CASSLDAPSGYTF. The chain uses TRBV7-2 and TRBJ1-2; D uncertain. Trimming shortened V by 1 base and J by 8 bases, and 11 bases separated the two germline ends. CDR1 SGHTA and CDR2 FQGNSA come from the germline V gene. The CDR3 has 13 residues.

This clonotype was seen more than once but under ten times. The rearrangement links TRBV6-2 or TRBV6-3 to TRBJ2-3; D possibly corresponds to TRBD2 (6 bases). Germline CDR1 MNHEY, CDR2 SVGEGT. Between the trimmed V and J ends, which lost 2 bases and 2 bases, there was a span of 14 bases. The CDR3 totals 16 residues. This chain's CDR3 is CASSYGPGTSTDTQYF. CDR3 DNA sequence: TGTGCCAGCAGTTACGGCCCCGGGACTTCCACAGATACGCAGTATTTT.

The chain couples TRBV7-9 to TRBJ1-4; D not certain. Looked up from germline, CDR1 is SEHNR and CDR2 is FQNEAQ (reference sequence). There are 14 residues in the CDR3. The V gene lost 6 bases and the J gene lost 0 bases, with 8 bases spanning the gap. CDR3 in DNA: TGTGCCAGCAGGCCAACAGCAACTAATGAAAAACTGTTTTTT. Encoded protein: CASRPTATNEKLFF.

In its sample, this clonotype was seen many times. The gene calls are TRBV7-3 and TRBJ2-7; D is possibly TRBD1 (5 bases). CDR1 and CDR2 (germline): SGHTA, FQGTGA. With 0 bases removed from V and 7 bases from J, the gap between germline ends came to 10 bases. The CDR3 extends over 13 amino acids. CDR3 coding DNA: TGTGCCAGCAGCTTAACAGGGGTGGGAGAGCAGTACTTC. Translation gives CASSLTGVGEQYF.